These 18 T cell receptor beta chains originate from one sample sequenced in a study of T cell changes during pregnancy in multiple sclerosis. The assay was immunoSEQ multiplex PCR, and TCRdb's table has in-frame clones only and misses some. The table lists 100,000 or so clones, around 93% of them singletons. Here the sequenced sample was peripheral blood, taken after pregnancy. All receptors derive from a female donor with multiple sclerosis, enrolled in a pregnancy study.

The chain joins TRBV2 to TRBJ1-5; no firm D call. Trimming took off 4 bases at V and 0 bases at J, with 10 bases between the two ends. This CDR3 spans 15 amino acids. Germline CDR1 is SNHLY and CDR2 is FYNNEI. The CDR3 protein is CASSVARISNQPQHF. The CDR3 DNA reads as TGTGCCAGCAGTGTGGCGCGGATTAGCAATCAGCCCCAGCATTTT.

The rearrangement links TRBV28 to TRBJ2-5, with 14 positions matching TRBD2. The CDR3 runs 15 residues. Losses at the gene ends were 3 bases for V and 5 bases for J; bases not matched to a gene: 2. Germline values: CDR1 MDHEN, CDR2 SYDVKM. CDR3 nucleotides: TGTGCCAGCAGTTTGACTAGCGGGAGGGCCGAGACCCAGTACTTC. This sequence encodes CASSLTSGRAETQYF.

This chain connects TRBV19 to TRBJ2-7, with 15 positions matching TRBD2. Trimming cost V 8 bases and J 2 bases; bases outside gene matches: 4. The V gene's germline CDR1 is LNHDA and CDR2 SQIVND (reference sequence). The CDR3 is 15 amino acids. The CDR3 DNA is TGTGCCAGTTCCGGACTAGCGGGAGGGCCCTACGAGCAGTACTTC. The encoded protein is CASSGLAGGPYEQYF.

The rearrangement links TRBV25-1 to TRBJ2-4; the match to TRBD2 covers 7 bases. This CDR3 has 16 residues. Germline assignment: CDR1 MGHDK and CDR2 SYGVNS. The trim removed 2 bases at V and 4 bases at J, leaving 8 bases unmatched. The CDR3 here is CASSEVGGSGKNIQYF. DNA for the CDR3: TGTGCCAGCAGTGAAGTGGGGGGGTCAGGAAAAAACATTCAGTACTTC.

The chain links TRBV13 to TRBJ1-4, with a possible D match to TRBD1 (5 bases). In germline, CDR1 is PRHDT, CDR2 FYEKMQ (reference sequence). The ends were cut back, 4 bases at V and 6 bases at J, with 15 bases in the middle. The CDR3 length is 15 residues. The CDR3 region is CASSSRQSPHEKLFF. As DNA, the CDR3 is TGTGCCAGCAGCTCTAGACAGTCACCGCATGAAAAACTGTTTTTT.

This chain connects TRBV5-4 to TRBJ2-2; TRBD2 aligns across 13 bases. V trimming: 4 bases; J trimming: 4 bases; junction bases outside the gene matches: 4. Germline values: CDR1 SGHNT, CDR2 YYREEE (reference sequence). The CDR3 covers 16 residues. The CDR3 DNA reads as TGTGCCAGCAGCCTAGGACTAGCGGGGGCCACCGGGGAGCTGTTTTTT. It specifies CASSLGLAGATGELFF.

CDR3 nucleotides: TGTGCCAGCAGTCCTAGCGGGGGCGGTGAGACCCAGTACTTC. This gives the protein CASSPSGGGETQYF. The rearrangement joins TRBV25-1 to TRBJ2-5; 10 nucleotides align to TRBD2. Trimming removed 5 bases from V and 5 bases from J; junction bases left unmatched: 5. The V gene's germline CDR1 is MGHDK and CDR2 SYGVNS. The CDR3 has 14 amino acids.

This clone was observed a single time. The V call is TRBV5-4, the J call TRBJ2-7; tentative D call: TRBD2 (6 bases). The CDR3 runs 16 residues. Trimming removed 4 bases at V and 2 bases at J, with 19 bases between. Germline V gives CDR1 SGHNT, CDR2 YYREEE (reference sequence). CDR3 protein: CASSELAAGGTYEQYF. CDR3 DNA sequence: TGTGCCAGCAGCGAACTCGCAGCCGGCGGGACCTACGAGCAGTACTTC.

V gene TRBV2 combines with J gene TRBJ1-1; tentatively, D is TRBD1 (6 bases). Trimming left V 6 bases short and J 11 bases short, with 19 bases between. This CDR3 contains 13 residues. Germline-derived CDR1 and CDR2 are SNHLY and FYNNEI. CDR3 in DNA: TGTGCCAGCAGAGAGACAGGAGACATGTGGGCTTTCTTT. Translated, it gives CASRETGDMWAFF.

This chain joins TRBV19 and TRBJ2-7; 7 bases are a match to TRBD1. The V gene end was trimmed by 5 bases and the J gene end by 7 bases; junction bases not matched to a gene: 5. CDR3 length equals 12 residues. CDR1 is LNHDA, CDR2 SQIVND, per germline (reference sequence). CDR3 amino acids: CASSDRVGEQYF. In DNA form, the CDR3 reads TGTGCCAGTAGTGACAGGGTGGGAGAGCAGTACTTC.

The chain is built from TRBV21-1 and TRBJ2-5; the table's D gene call, TRBD2, was not cross checked with the DNA. TRBV21-1 is given as a pseudogene. The CDR3 extends over 17 amino acids. CDR3 in amino acids: CASSKEEGARYQETQYF. The CDR3, as DNA: TGTGCCAGCAGCAAAGAAGAGGGAGCCAGGTACCAAGAGACCCAGTACTTC.

The rearrangement links TRBV5-6 to TRBJ2-5, with 7 nucleotides matching TRBD1. The length of the CDR3 is 14 residues. The V gene end was trimmed by 5 bases and the J gene end by 5 bases; junction bases not matched to a gene: 9. CDR1 and CDR2 (germline): SGHDT, YYEEEE. The CDR3 nucleotides are TGTGCCAGCAGACTGGGACAGCGGTGGGAGACCCAGTACTTC. Translating gives CASRLGQRWETQYF.

The chain employs TRBV2 and TRBJ1-5; weak D call: TRBD1 (6 bases). With 2 bases removed from V and 6 bases from J, the gap between germline ends came to 17 bases. This CDR3 has 16 residues. Per germline, CDR1 SNHLY and CDR2 FYNNEI. In DNA form, the CDR3 reads TGTGCCAGCAGTGAACCTTTAGATCAGGGGATTCAGCCCCAGCATTTT. It is translated as CASSEPLDQGIQPQHF.

The chain is built from TRBV30 and TRBJ1-6; 8 bases agree with TRBD1. This CDR3 contains 17 residues. J was trimmed by 0 bases and V by 2 bases; bases with no gene match: 6. The V gene's germline CDR1 is GTSNPN and CDR2 SVGIG (reference sequence). Written as DNA, the CDR3 is TGTGCCTGGAGTAGGGACAGGTCAAGCTCCTATAATTCACCCCTCCACTTT. This sequence encodes CAWSRDRSSSYNSPLHF.

The chain employs TRBV29-1 and TRBJ2-5; tentatively, D is TRBD1 (5 bases). Trimming pared 4 bases from V and 4 bases from J, leaving 10 bases between. The CDR3 length is 12 residues. Germline values: CDR1 SQVTM, CDR2 ANQGSEA. CDR3 sequence: CSVAPGLETQYF. CDR3 coding DNA: TGCAGCGTTGCCCCAGGGCTAGAGACCCAGTACTTC.

The V call is TRBV15, the J call TRBJ1-2, with D perhaps matching TRBD1 (6 bases). Trimming cost V 3 bases and J 5 bases, with 7 bases left between them. This CDR3 is 12 amino acids long. Germline assignment: CDR1 LNHNV and CDR2 YYDKDF (reference sequence). The chain's CDR3 is CATSSGQYGYTF. The DNA for the CDR3 is TGTGCCACCAGCAGCGGACAGTATGGCTACACCTTC.

CDR3 residues: CASGTGKHTEAFF. In DNA, the CDR3 is TGTGCCAGCGGGACAGGGAAGCACACTGAAGCTTTCTTT. The chain employs TRBV6-1 and TRBJ1-1; 9 bases align to TRBD1. Trimming took 8 bases from V and 3 from J; bases not matched to a gene: 4. The CDR3 is 13 residues long. The V gene's germline CDR1 is MNHNS and CDR2 SASEGT.

The chain has TRBV25-1 and TRBJ2-7, with a weak D call TRBD2 (5 bases). Germline values: CDR1 MGHDK, CDR2 SYGVNS. V lost 2 bases and J lost 2, with 7 bases in between. This CDR3 has 13 amino acids. In DNA, the CDR3 is TGTGCCAGCAGTGAAGAGGGAACCTACGAGCAGTACTTC. This gives the protein CASSEEGTYEQYF.